This T cell receptor (beta chain) was recovered during a study of tumor and adjacent non-tumor tissue in lung cancer. The library came from three nested PCR rounds adapted from ARM-PCR protocols. TCRdb redid the calling of the multiplex PCR reads with MiXCR, one entry per CDR3 protein. The sample includes 40,000 to 50,000 distinct CDR3 sequences, 60% to 65% of them seen just once. Germline lookup yields CDR1 SGHTA and CDR2 FQGTGA. The CDR3 spans 13 residues. With 5 bases removed from V and 6 bases from J, the gap between germline ends came to 11 bases. No cell sorting was done before RNA was extracted from the tissue. More than 3 cm separated this lung sample from the edge of the tumor.

Sequenced: distant non-tumor lung tissue. The receptor was isolated from a woman in her 70s with non-small cell lung cancer. This rearrangement joins TRBV7-3 to TRBJ2-1; D call uncertain. CDR3 sequence: CASSAVGPNEQFF. CDR3 in DNA: TGTGCCAGCAGCGCCGTAGGTCCCAATGAGCAGTTCTTC. The whole variable domain, remainder taken from reference TRBV7-3 and TRBJ2-1, is GAGVSQTPSNKVTEKGKYVELRCDPISGHTALYWYRQSLGQGPEFLIYFQGTGAADDSGLPNDRFFAVRPEGSVSTLKIQRTERGDSAVYLCASSAVGPNEQFFGPGTRLTVL.